The clone carrying this T cell receptor beta chain showed up just a few times. Its cognate antigen is unknown. This record comes from a study of immune heterogeneity within non-small cell lung tumors. Findings and limits, study-wide: Each patient largely had their own distinct set of high-frequency T-cell receptor beta clonotypes.

For each sample, template was around 650 ng of bulk tumor genomic DNA. During surgery, each primary tumor gave multiple biopsies spaced as far apart as possible. These patients got curative surgery after being newly diagnosed with untreated non-small cell lung cancer. V lost 8 bases and J lost 8, with 12 bases in between. The germline CDR1 and CDR2 sequences are MNHNS and SASEGT. CDR3 size: 12 residues. CDR3 of TCR beta was amplified by multiplex PCR that used 32 V and 13 J primers. A single record per CDR3 protein comes from TCRdb applying MiXCR to the multiplex PCR reads. Here the sample spans around 21,000 distinct CDR3 sequences, 25% to 30% being singletons.

Sequences were obtained from lung tumor tissue. The chain joins TRBV6-1 to TRBJ1-4; D unclear. The source is a man aged 40-55 years with non-small cell lung cancer. The CDR3 DNA reads TGTGCCAGCCTGACGGGAGAAGAAAAACTGTTTTTT. It specifies CASLTGEEKLFF.